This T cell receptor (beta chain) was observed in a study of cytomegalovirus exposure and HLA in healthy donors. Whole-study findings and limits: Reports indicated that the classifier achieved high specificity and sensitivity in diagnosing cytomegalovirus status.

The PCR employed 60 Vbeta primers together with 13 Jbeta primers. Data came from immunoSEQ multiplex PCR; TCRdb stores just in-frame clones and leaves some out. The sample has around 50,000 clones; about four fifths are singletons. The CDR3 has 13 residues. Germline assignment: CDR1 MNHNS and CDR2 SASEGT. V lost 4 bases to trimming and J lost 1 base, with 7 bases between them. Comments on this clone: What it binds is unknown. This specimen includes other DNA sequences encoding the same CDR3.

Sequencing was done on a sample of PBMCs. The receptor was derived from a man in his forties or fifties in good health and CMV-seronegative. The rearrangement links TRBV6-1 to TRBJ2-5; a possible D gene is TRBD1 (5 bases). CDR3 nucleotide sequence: TGTGCCAGCAGTGGGGGCAGCCAAGAGACCCAGTACTTC. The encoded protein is CASSGGSQETQYF.